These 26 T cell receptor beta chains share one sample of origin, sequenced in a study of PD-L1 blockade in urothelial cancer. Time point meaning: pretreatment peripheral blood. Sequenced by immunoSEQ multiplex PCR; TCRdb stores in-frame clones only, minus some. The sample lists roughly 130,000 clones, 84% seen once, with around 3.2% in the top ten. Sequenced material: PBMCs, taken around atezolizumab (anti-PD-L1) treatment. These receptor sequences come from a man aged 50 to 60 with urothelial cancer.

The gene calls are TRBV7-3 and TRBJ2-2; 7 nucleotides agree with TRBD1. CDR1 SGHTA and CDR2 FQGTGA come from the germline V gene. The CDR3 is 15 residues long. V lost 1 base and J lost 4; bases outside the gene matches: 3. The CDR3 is CASSLIGTATGELFF. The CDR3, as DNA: TGTGCCAGCAGCTTAATTGGGACAGCCACCGGGGAGCTGTTTTTT.

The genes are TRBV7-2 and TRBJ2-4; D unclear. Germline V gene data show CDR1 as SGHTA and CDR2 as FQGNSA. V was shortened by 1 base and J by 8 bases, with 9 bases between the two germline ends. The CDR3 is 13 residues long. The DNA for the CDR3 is TGTGCCAGCAGCTTAGAGCCGGTCCACATTCAGTACTTC. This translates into CASSLEPVHIQYF.

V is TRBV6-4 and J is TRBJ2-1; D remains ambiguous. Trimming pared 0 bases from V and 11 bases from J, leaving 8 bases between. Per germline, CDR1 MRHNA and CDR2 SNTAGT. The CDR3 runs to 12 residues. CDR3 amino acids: CASSDSGEKQFF. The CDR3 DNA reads TGTGCCAGCAGTGACTCAGGAGAGAAGCAGTTCTTC.

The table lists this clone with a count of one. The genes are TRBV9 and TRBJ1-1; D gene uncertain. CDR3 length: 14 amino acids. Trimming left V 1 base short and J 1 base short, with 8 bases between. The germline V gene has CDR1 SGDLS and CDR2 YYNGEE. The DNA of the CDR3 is TGTGCCAGCAGCGTAAGTCCGGGGAACACTGAAGCTTTCTTT. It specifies CASSVSPGNTEAFF.

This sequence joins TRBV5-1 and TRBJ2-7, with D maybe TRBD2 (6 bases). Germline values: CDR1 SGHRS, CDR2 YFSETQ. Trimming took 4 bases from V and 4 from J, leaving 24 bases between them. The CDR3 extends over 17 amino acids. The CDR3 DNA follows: TGCGCCAGCAGCCCGGGGTTCGGAATAGCGGCGTCATACGAGCAGTACTTC. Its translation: CASSPGFGIAASYEQYF.

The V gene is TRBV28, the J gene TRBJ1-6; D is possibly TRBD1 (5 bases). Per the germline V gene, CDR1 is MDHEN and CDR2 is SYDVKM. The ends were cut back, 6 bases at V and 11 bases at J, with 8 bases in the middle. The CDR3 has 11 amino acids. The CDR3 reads CASSQGTPLHF. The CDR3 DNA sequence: TGTGCCAGCAGCCAGGGTACACCCCTCCACTTT.

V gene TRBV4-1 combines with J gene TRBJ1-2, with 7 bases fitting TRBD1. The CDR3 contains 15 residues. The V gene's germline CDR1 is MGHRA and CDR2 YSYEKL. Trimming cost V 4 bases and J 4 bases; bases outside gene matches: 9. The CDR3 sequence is CASSLGPQGSYGYTF. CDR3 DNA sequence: TGCGCCAGCAGCCTCGGACCACAGGGGAGCTATGGCTACACCTTC.

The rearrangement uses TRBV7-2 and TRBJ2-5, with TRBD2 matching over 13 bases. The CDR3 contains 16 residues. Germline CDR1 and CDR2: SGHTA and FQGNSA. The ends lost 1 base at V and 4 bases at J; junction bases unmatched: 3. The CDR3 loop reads CASSLGGLAGSETQYF. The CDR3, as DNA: TGTGCCAGCAGCTTAGGGGGACTAGCGGGATCAGAGACCCAGTACTTC.

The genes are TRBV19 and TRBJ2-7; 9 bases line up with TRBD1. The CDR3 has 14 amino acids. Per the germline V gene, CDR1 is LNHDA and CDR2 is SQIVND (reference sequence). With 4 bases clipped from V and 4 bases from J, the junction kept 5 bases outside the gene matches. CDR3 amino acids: CASSSRQGDYEQYF. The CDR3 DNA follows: TGTGCCAGTAGTAGCCGACAGGGGGATTACGAGCAGTACTTC.

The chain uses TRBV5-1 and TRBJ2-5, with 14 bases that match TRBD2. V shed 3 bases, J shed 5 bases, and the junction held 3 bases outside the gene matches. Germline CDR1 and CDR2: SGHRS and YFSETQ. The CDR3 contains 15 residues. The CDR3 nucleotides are TGCGCCAGCAGCTCACGACTAGCGGGAGGGGAGACCCAGTACTTC. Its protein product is CASSSRLAGGETQYF. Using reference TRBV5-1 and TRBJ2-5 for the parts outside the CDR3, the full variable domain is KAGVTQTPRYLIKTRGQQVTLSCSPISGHRSVSWYQQTPGQGLQFLFEYFSETQRNKGNFPGRFSGRQFSNSRSEMNVSTLELGDSALYLCASSSRLAGGETQYFGPGTRLLVL.

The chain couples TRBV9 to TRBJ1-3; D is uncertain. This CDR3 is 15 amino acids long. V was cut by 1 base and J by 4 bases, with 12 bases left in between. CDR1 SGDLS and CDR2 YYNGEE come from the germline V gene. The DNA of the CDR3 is TGTGCCAGCAGCGTACGGACGGGAGACGGAAACACCATATATTTT. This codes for CASSVRTGDGNTIYF.

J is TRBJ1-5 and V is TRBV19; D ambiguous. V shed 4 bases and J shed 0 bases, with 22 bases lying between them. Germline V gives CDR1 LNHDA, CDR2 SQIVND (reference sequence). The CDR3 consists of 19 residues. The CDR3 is CASSTRPLAGSYSNQPQHF. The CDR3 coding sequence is TGTGCCAGTAGTACCCGACCTCTGGCAGGTAGTTATAGCAATCAGCCCCAGCATTTT.

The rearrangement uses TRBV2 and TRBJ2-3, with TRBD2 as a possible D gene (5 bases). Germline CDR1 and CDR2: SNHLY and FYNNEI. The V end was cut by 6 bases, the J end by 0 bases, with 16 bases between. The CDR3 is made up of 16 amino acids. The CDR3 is CASRSTRAVSTDTQYF. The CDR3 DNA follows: TGTGCCAGCAGGTCTACTAGGGCGGTTAGCACAGATACGCAGTATTTT.

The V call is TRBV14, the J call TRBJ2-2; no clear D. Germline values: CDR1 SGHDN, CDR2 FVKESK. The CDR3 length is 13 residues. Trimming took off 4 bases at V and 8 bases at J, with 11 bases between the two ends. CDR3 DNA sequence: TGTGCCAGCAGCCCCTGGAGTCGTGGGGAGCTGTTTTTT. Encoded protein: CASSPWSRGELFF.

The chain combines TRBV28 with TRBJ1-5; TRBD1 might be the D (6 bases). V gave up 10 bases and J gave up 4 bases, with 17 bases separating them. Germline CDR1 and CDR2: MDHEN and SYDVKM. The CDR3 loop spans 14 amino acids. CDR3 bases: TGTGCCACCGACCGCGGGGGCGAAAATCAGCCCCAGCATTTT. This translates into CATDRGGENQPQHF.

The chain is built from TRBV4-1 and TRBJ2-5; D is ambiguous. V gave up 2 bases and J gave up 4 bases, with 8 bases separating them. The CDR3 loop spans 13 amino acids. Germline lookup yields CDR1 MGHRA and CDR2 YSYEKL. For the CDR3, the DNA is TGCGCCAGCAGCCAACCCTCCGGAGAGACCCAGTACTTC. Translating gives CASSQPSGETQYF.

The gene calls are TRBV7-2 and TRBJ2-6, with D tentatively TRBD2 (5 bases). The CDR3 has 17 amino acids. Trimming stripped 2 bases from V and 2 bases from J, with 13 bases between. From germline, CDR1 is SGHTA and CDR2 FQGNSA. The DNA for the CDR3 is TGTGCCAGCAGCTTATCGGGGTCCGGGGCTGGGGCCAACGTCCTGACTTTC. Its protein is CASSLSGSGAGANVLTF.

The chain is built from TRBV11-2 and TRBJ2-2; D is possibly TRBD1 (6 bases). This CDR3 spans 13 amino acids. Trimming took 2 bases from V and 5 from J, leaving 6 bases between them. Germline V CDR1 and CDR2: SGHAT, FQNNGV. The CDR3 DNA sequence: TGTGCCAGCAGCTTACAGGGGACCGGGGAGCTGTTTTTT. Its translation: CASSLQGTGELFF.

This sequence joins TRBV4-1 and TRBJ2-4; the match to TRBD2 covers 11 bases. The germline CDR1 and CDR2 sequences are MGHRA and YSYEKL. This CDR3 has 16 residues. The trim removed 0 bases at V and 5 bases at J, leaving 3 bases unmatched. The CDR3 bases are TGCGCCAGCAGCCAAGATCTAGCGGGAGGACAAAACATTCAGTACTTC. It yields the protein CASSQDLAGGQNIQYF.

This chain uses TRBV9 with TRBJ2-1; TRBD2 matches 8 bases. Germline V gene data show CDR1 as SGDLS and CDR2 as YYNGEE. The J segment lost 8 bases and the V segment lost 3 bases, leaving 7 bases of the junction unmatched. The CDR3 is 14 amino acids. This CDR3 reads CASSGLAFRDEQFF. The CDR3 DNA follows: TGTGCCAGCAGCGGACTAGCGTTTAGGGATGAGCAGTTCTTC.

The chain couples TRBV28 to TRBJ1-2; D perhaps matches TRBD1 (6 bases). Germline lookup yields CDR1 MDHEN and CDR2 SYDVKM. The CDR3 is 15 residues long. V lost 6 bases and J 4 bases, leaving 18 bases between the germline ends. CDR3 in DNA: TGTGCCAGCAGCCAAAACAGGGCCAGAGGCTATGGCTACACCTTC. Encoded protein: CASSQNRARGYGYTF.

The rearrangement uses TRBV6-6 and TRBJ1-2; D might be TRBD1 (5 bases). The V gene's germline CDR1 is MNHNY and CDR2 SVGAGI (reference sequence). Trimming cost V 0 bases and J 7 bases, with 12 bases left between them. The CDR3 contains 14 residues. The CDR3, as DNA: TGTGCCAGCAGTTACTCGGAAGGGGCGGCTGGCTACACCTTC. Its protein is CASSYSEGAAGYTF.

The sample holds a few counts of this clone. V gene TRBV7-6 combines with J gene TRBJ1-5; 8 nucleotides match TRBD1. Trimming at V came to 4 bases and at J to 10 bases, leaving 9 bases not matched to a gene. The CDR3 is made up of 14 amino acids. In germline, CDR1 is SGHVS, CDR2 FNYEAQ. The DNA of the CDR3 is TGTGCCAGCAGCTCAGAGGCGGGACAGGCTCCCCAGCATTTT. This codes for CASSSEAGQAPQHF.

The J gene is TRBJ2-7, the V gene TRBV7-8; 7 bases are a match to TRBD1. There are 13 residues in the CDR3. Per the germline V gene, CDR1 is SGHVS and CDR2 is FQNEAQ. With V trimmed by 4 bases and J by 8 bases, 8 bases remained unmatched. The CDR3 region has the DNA TGTGCCAGCAGCTGGGACAGTCCCTATCAGCAGTACTTC. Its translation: CASSWDSPYQQYF.

CDR3 coding DNA: TGTGCCAGTAGTCCCGGGACTAGCGGGTACCAAGAGACCCAGTACTTC. The encoded protein is CASSPGTSGYQETQYF. The V call is TRBV19, the J call TRBJ2-5; TRBD2 matches at 12 bases. V shed 5 bases and J 0 bases; nucleotides not matched to a gene: 4. The CDR3 contains 16 residues. Germline CDR1 and CDR2: LNHDA and SQIVND (reference sequence).

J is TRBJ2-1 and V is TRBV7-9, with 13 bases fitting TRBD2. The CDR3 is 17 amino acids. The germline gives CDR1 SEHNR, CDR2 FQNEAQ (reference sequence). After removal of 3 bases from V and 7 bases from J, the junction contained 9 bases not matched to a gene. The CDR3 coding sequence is TGTGCCAGCAGCTTGGGTGGACTAGCGGGAGTGGAGAATGAGCAGTTCTTC. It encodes CASSLGGLAGVENEQFF.